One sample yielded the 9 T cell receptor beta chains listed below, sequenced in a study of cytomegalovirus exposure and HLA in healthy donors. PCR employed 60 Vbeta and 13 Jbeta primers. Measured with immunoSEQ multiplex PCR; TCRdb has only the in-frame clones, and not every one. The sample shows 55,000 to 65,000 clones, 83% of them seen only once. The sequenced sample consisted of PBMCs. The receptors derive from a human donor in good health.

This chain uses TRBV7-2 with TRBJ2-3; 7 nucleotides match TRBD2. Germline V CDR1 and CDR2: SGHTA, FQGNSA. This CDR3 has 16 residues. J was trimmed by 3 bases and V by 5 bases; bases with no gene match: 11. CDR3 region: CASSPGLVRETDTQYF. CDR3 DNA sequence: TGTGCCAGCAGCCCCGGACTAGTAAGAGAGACAGATACGCAGTATTTT. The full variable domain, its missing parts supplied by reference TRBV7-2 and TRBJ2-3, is GAGVSQSPSNKVTEKGKDVELRCDPISGHTALYWYRQSLGQGLEFLIYFQGNSAPDKSGLPSDRFSAERTGGSVSTLTIQRTQQEDSAVYLCASSPGLVRETDTQYFGPGTRLTVL.

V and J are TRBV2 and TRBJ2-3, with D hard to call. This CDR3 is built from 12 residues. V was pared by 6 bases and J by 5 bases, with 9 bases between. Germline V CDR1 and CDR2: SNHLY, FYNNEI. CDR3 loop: CASRKEVDTQYF. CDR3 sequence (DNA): TGTGCCAGCAGAAAAGAGGTAGATACGCAGTATTTT.

This CDR3 reads CASSAGQGVVDTQYF. The CDR3 DNA reads TGTGCCAGCAGTGCAGGGCAGGGGGTAGTAGATACGCAGTATTTT. The chain links TRBV6-1 to TRBJ2-3; 7 bases line up with TRBD1. Germline trimming cut 4 bases from V and 5 bases from J; bases unmatched to any gene: 9. Germline V gene lookup returns CDR1 MNHNS and CDR2 SASEGT. The CDR3 is 15 amino acids.

The CDR3, as DNA: TGTGCCAGCAGTGCGACGGGATTCGGGAACACTGAAGCTTTCTTT. Protein product: CASSATGFGNTEAFF. This chain uses TRBV27 with TRBJ1-1; D is unresolved. Trimming shortened V by 5 bases and J by 1 base, and 14 bases separated the two germline ends. The CDR3 spans 15 residues. The germline V gene has CDR1 MNHEY and CDR2 SMNVEV (reference sequence).

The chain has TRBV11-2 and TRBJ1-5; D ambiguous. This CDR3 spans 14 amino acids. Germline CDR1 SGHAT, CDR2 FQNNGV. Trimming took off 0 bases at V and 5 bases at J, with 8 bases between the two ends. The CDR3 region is CASSLDGSDQPQHF. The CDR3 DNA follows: TGTGCCAGCAGCTTAGACGGTTCGGATCAGCCCCAGCATTTT.

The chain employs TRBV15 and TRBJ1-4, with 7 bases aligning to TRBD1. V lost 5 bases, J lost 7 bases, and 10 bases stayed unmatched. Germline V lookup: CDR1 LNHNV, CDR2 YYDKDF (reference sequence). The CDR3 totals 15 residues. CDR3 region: CATSERQGGGEKLFF. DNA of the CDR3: TGTGCCACCAGCGAAAGACAGGGCGGAGGTGAAAAACTGTTTTTT.

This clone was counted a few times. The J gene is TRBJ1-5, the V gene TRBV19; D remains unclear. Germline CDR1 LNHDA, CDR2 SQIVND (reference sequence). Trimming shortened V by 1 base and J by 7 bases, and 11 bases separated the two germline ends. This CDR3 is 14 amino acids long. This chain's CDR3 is CASSIGRARQPQHF. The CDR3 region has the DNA TGTGCCAGTAGTATAGGGAGGGCAAGACAGCCCCAGCATTTT.

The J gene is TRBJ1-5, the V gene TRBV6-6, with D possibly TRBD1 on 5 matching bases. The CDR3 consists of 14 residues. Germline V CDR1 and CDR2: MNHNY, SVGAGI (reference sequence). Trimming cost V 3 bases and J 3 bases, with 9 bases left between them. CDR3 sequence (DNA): TGTGCCAGCAGTTATGGGGGGTCCAATCAGCCCCAGCATTTT. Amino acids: CASSYGGSNQPQHF.

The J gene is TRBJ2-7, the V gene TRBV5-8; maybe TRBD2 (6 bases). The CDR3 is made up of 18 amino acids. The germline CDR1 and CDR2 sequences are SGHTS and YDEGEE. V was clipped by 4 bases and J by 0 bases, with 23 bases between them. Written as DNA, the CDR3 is TGTGCCAGCAGCCTATTCCCGTCGTGGAAGCGGGCCTCCTACGAGCAGTACTTC. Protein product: CASSLFPSWKRASYEQYF.